Each of the 20 T cell receptor beta chains below was sequenced from the same sample in a study of T cells in Graves' hyperthyroidism and ophthalmopathy. TCR beta CDR3 sequences were amplified from RNA transcripts. The HTBI primer set was used in a first-round RT-PCR of the TCR CDR3. TCRdb re-analysed the multiplex PCR reads in MiXCR, keeping a single row per CDR3 protein. The sample lists approximately 560,000 distinct CDR3 sequences, just over 45% occurring once. The sample taken for sequencing was peripheral blood or thyroid tissue (not recorded which). The receptors stem from a woman between 18 and 30 years old with Graves' hyperthyroidism.

The sample holds a few counts of this clonotype. This chain uses TRBV6-1 with TRBJ1-2; tentatively, D is TRBD1 (6 bases). Germline V gene sequence: CDR1 MNHNS, CDR2 SASEGT. The CDR3 length is 15 residues. Trimming removed 4 bases from V and 4 bases from J, with 16 bases in between. CDR3 sequence reads: CASSVRDTIPYGYTF. The CDR3 DNA sequence: TGTGCCAGCAGTGTACGGGACACCATCCCCTATGGCTACACCTTC.

CDR3 coding DNA: TGCGCCAGCAGCTTGGCCTTGGACAGGCGCATCTATGGCTACACCTTC. It specifies CASSLALDRRIYGYTF. The chain combines TRBV5-1 with TRBJ1-2; TRBD1 agrees at 7 bases. CDR1 and CDR2 from the germline V gene are SGHRS and YFSETQ. The CDR3 runs to 16 residues. V gave up 0 bases and J gave up 4 bases; unmatched junction bases: 9.

This clonotype has a count of ten or more. The rearrangement joins TRBV13 to TRBJ1-2; perhaps TRBD1 as D (5 bases). V shed 6 bases and J shed 4 bases, with 15 bases lying between them. The CDR3 consists of 14 residues. Germline V gene lookup returns CDR1 PRHDT and CDR2 FYEKMQ (reference sequence). The CDR3 region is CASRAVRGRYGYTF. CDR3 nucleotides: TGTGCCAGCAGAGCAGTTAGGGGCCGCTATGGCTACACCTTC.

This clonotype was picked up many times. The V and J genes are TRBV4-3 and TRBJ1-2, with D hard to call. The CDR3 consists of 15 residues. The germline V and J ends were trimmed by 0 bases and 8 bases, with 16 bases remaining between them. Germline V gene lookup returns CDR1 LGHNA and CDR2 YSLEER. The CDR3 here is CASSQERTYNVGYTF. The CDR3 bases are TGCGCCAGCAGCCAAGAGCGGACTTACAATGTGGGCTACACCTTC.

J is TRBJ1-3 and V is TRBV2; no firm D call. V lost 6 bases to trimming and J lost 0 bases, with 12 bases between them. Germline assignment: CDR1 SNHLY and CDR2 FYNNEI. The CDR3 totals 15 residues. The CDR3 region has the DNA TGTGCCAGCAGCCTGGACGCTAGCTCTGGAAACACCATATATTTT. Protein sequence: CASSLDASSGNTIYF.

V is TRBV7-9 and J is TRBJ2-7; 12 bases are shared with TRBD2. This CDR3 contains 16 residues. The ends lost 5 bases at V and 1 base at J; junction bases unmatched: 6. CDR1 is SEHNR, CDR2 FQNEAQ, per germline (reference sequence). The CDR3 reads CASSPTGTSGSYEQYF. The CDR3 DNA follows: TGTGCCAGCAGCCCCACCGGGACTAGCGGGTCCTACGAGCAGTACTTC.

The chain couples TRBV7-9 to TRBJ1-6; 7 bases line up with TRBD1. The CDR3 loop spans 17 amino acids. Unmatched junction bases numbered 11, after V lost 5 bases and J lost 4 bases. Germline CDR1 SEHNR, CDR2 FQNEAQ (reference sequence). CDR3 residues: CASSLIPGTDYNSPLHF. The CDR3 coding sequence is TGTGCCAGCAGCCTAATCCCCGGGACAGATTATAATTCACCCCTCCACTTT. The whole variable domain, remainder taken from reference TRBV7-9 and TRBJ1-6, is DTGVSQNPRHKITKRGQNVTFRCDPISEHNRLYWYRQTLGQGPEFLTYFQNEAQLEKSRLLSDRFSAERPKGSFSTLEIQRTEQGDSAMYLCASSLIPGTDYNSPLHFGNGTRLTVT.

This clonotype was found a few times. The chain couples TRBV2 to TRBJ2-7; D may be TRBD1 (6 bases). Germline V gene sequence: CDR1 SNHLY, CDR2 FYNNEI. V was trimmed by 5 bases and J by 6 bases, leaving 14 bases between them. CDR3 length equals 13 residues. In DNA, the CDR3 is TGTGCCAGCAGTATTACTCAGGGGCTCGAGCAGTACTTC. Amino acid sequence: CASSITQGLEQYF.

Remarks on this clonotype: One base away lies a much larger clone, so this may be a sequencing read error. The rearrangement links TRBV29-1 to TRBJ2-7; the D call may be TRBD1 or TRBD2 (5 bases each). The end of the DNA aligns better with TRBJ2-1, so the J call may be wrong. The CDR3 sequence is 12 residues long. Germline lookup yields CDR1 SQVTM and CDR2 ANQGSEA. CDR3 nucleotide sequence: TGCAGCGTTTGGACTGGGGCCTCCGAGCAGTTCTTC. Its translation is CSVWTGASEQFF.

This clonotype was detected a few times. The V call is TRBV6-4, the J call TRBJ2-3, with a weak D call TRBD2 (5 bases). This CDR3 has 14 residues. The V end lost 2 bases, the J end lost 2 bases, and 8 bases lay between the germline ends. Germline V gene sequence: CDR1 MRHNA, CDR2 SNTAGT. In DNA, the CDR3 is TGTGCCAGCAGTGACCGGGGATCCACAGATACGCAGTATTTT. Its translation: CASSDRGSTDTQYF.

The V call is TRBV10-3, the J call TRBJ2-7; 9 nucleotides line up with TRBD1. V lost 3 bases to trimming and J lost 3 bases; unmatched junction nucleotides: 6. CDR3 length: 15 amino acids. Looked up from germline, CDR1 is ENHRY and CDR2 is SYGVKD. The CDR3 nucleotides read TGTGCCATCAGTGAACAGACAGGGGGAGGCTACGAGCAGTACTTC. Translated, it gives CAISEQTGGGYEQYF.

The CDR3 DNA sequence: TGCGCCAGCAGCCAAGATTCGGCCAGAAGATTGAACACTGAAGCTTTCTTT. Amino acid sequence: CASSQDSARRLNTEAFF. The chain couples TRBV4-1 to TRBJ1-1; D is ambiguous. CDR3 length equals 17 residues. V was trimmed by 0 bases and J by 0 bases, leaving 14 bases between them. Germline V gene data show CDR1 as MGHRA and CDR2 as YSYEKL.

This clonotype occurred many times. V and J are TRBV7-2 and TRBJ2-7; TRBD2 agrees at 13 bases. This CDR3 is 15 amino acids long. With 4 bases clipped from V and 3 bases from J, the junction kept 3 bases outside the gene matches. Germline V lookup: CDR1 SGHTA, CDR2 FQGNSA. CDR3 nucleotides: TGTGCCAGCAGCTATGGACTAGCGGGAGTCTACGAGCAGTACTTC. Amino acids: CASSYGLAGVYEQYF.

This clonotype was seen a few times. The chain combines TRBV7-2 with TRBJ2-7; no clear D. Looked up from germline, CDR1 is SGHTA and CDR2 is FQGNSA. The CDR3 is made up of 15 amino acids. Trimming stripped 6 bases from V and 6 bases from J, with 21 bases between. CDR3 coding DNA: TGTGCCAGCAGAAACCAACGACAACTCCTCGGCGAGCAGTACTTC. This gives the protein CASRNQRQLLGEQYF.

The V and J genes are TRBV25-1 and TRBJ2-7, with D maybe TRBD2 (5 bases). The CDR3 totals 15 residues. Germline lookup yields CDR1 MGHDK and CDR2 SYGVNS. V gave up 6 bases and J gave up 3 bases, with 18 bases separating them. CDR3 nucleotide sequence: TGTGCCAGCAGCCCCCCCGGAGGAGGAAACTACGAGCAGTACTTC. Protein product: CASSPPGGGNYEQYF.

The chain couples TRBV7-7 to TRBJ2-5; 8 bases map to TRBD1. Germline V gene sequence: CDR1 SSHAT, CDR2 FNYEAQ (reference sequence). J lost 4 bases, V lost 6 bases, and 7 bases had no gene match. The CDR3 totals 14 residues. CDR3 nucleotides: TGTGCCAGCAGGGACAGGGCGCAAGTAGAGACCCAGTACTTC. Translating it yields CASRDRAQVETQYF.

This clonotype was detected only a few times. The genes are TRBV7-3 and TRBJ2-7; D uncertain. The CDR3 spans 13 residues. Trimming pared 5 bases from V and 2 bases from J, leaving 10 bases between. The germline gives CDR1 SGHTA, CDR2 FQGTGA. The CDR3 region has the DNA TGTGCCAGCAGCCAAGGCAGCACCTACGAGCAGTACTTC. It yields the protein CASSQGSTYEQYF.

This clonotype was recorded only once. The chain employs TRBV2 and TRBJ2-5, with D tentatively TRBD1 (5 bases). Between the trimmed V and J ends, which lost 6 bases and 5 bases, there was a span of 19 bases. CDR1 and CDR2 from the germline V gene are SNHLY and FYNNEI. The CDR3 loop spans 15 amino acids. As DNA, the CDR3 is TGTGCCAGCAGCGTAGCCCCCACAGGTGGTGAGACCCAGTACTTC. Protein: CASSVAPTGGETQYF. Combining the CDR3 with reference TRBV2 and TRBJ2-5 gives the whole variable domain EPEVTQTPSHQVTQMGQEVILRCVPISNHLYFYWYRQILGQKVEFLVSFYNNEISEKSEIFDDQFSVERPDGSNFTLKIRSTKLEDSAMYFCASSVAPTGGETQYFGPGTRLLVL.

J is TRBJ2-2 and V is TRBV19, with TRBD1 matching 10 bases. Germline V gives CDR1 LNHDA, CDR2 SQIVND (reference sequence). Germline trimming cut 5 bases from V and 7 bases from J; bases unmatched to any gene: 7. The CDR3 loop spans 15 amino acids. The CDR3 region has the DNA TGTGCCAGTAGTCCTGACAGGGGGCGCGGCGGGGAGCTGTTTTTT. Its translation: CASSPDRGRGGELFF. Filled out from reference TRBV19 and TRBJ2-2, the complete variable domain reads DGGITQSPKYLFRKEGQNVTLSCEQNLNHDAMYWYRQDPGQGLRLIYYSQIVNDFQKGDIAEGYSVSREKKESFPLTVTSAQKNPTAFYLCASSPDRGRGGELFFGEGSRLTVL.

The rearrangement uses TRBV7-8 and TRBJ2-5; the match to TRBD1 covers 8 bases. V gave up 3 bases and J gave up 0 bases; unmatched junction bases: 3. The CDR3 spans 15 residues. Germline V CDR1 and CDR2: SGHVS, FQNEAQ. CDR3 in amino acids: CASSLDRAYQETQYF. The CDR3 bases are TGTGCCAGCAGCTTGGACAGGGCGTACCAAGAGACCCAGTACTTC. Complete variable domain (other parts from reference TRBV7-8 and TRBJ2-5): GAGVSQSPRYKVAKRGQDVALRCDPISGHVSLFWYQQALGQGPEFLTYFQNEAQLDKSGLPSDRFFAERPEGSVSTLKIQRTQQEDSAVYLCASSLDRAYQETQYFGPGTRLLVL.